This paragraph reports one T cell receptor beta chain. This record comes from a study of blood T cell repertoires in COVID-19. Study overall: The samples span acute and convalescent COVID-19 from the United States, Italy and Spain.

Authors' processing steps: Estimation of nucleated cell counts relied on the amplification of reference gene primers. The table came from immunoSEQ multiplex PCR; TCRdb's copy has only in-frame clones and leaves some out. V, J and clone size were drawn from that table, and D and trimming were deduced from the DNA. The data show about 240,000 clones, 82% seen once. This CDR3 has 17 amino acids. Germline CDR1 and CDR2: SGDLS and YYNGEE. Trimming removed 0 bases from V and 5 bases from J, with 20 bases in between. The sequencing input was peripheral blood. This TCR was sampled from a woman in her sixties with active or convalescent COVID-19. V and J are TRBV9 and TRBJ2-5; possibly TRBD2 for D (5 bases). The chain's CDR3 is CASSVGADSALWETQYF. DNA for the CDR3: TGTGCCAGCAGCGTAGGAGCGGACTCTGCTCTCTGGGAGACCCAGTACTTC.